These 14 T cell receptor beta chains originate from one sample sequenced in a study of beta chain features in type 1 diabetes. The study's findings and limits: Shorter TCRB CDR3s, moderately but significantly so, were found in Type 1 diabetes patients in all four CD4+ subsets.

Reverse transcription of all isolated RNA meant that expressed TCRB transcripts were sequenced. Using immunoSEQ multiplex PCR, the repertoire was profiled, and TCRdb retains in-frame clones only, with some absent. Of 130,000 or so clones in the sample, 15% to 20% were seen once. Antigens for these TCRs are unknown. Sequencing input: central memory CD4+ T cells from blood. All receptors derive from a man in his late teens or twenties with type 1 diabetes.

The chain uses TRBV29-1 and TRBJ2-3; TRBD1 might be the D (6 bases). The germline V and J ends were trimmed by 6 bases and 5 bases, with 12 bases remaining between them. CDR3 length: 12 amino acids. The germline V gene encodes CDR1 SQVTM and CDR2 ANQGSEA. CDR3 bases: TGCAGCGTCGAGGGACAAGTAGATACGCAGTATTTT. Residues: CSVEGQVDTQYF.

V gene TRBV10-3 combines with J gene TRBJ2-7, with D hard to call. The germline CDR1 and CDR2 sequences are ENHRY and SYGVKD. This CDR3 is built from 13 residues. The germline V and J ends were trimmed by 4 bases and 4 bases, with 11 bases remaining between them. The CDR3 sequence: CAISGPNQYEQYF. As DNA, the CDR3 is TGTGCCATCAGTGGTCCGAATCAATACGAGCAGTACTTC.

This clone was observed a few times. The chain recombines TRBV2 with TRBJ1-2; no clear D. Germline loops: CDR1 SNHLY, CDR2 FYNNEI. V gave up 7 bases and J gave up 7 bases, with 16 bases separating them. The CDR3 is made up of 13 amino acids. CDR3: CASTRSLGLGYTF. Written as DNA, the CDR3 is TGTGCCAGCACCCGATCACTCGGGCTTGGCTACACCTTC.

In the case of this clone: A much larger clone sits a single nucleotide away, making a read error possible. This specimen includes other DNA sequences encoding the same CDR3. The CDR3 protein is CASSELDGQGGHEQYF. The CDR3 coding sequence is TGTGCCAGCAGCGAATTAGACGGGCAGGGGGGCCACGAGCAGTACTTC. This rearrangement joins TRBV25-1 to TRBJ2-7; perhaps TRBD1 as D (7 bases). The CDR3 has 16 amino acids. Germline V lookup: CDR1 MGHDK, CDR2 SYGVNS.

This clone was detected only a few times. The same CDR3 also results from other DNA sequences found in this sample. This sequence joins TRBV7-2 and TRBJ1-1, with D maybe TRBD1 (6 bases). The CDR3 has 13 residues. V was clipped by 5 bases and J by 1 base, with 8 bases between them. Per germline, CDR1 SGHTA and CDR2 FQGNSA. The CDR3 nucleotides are TGTGCCAGCAGCCTGGACAGGAACACTGAAGCTTTCTTT. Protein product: CASSLDRNTEAFF. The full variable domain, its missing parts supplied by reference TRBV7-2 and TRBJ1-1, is GAGVSQSPSNKVTEKGKDVELRCDPISGHTALYWYRQSLGQGLEFLIYFQGNSAPDKSGLPSDRFSAERTGGSVSTLTIQRTQQEDSAVYLCASSLDRNTEAFFGQGTRLTVV.

CDR3: CASSEVVGDSEAFF. CDR3 nucleotides: TGTGCCAGCAGTGAAGTTGTAGGGGATAGTGAAGCTTTCTTT. V and J are TRBV25-1 and TRBJ1-1, with D possibly TRBD1 on 5 matching bases. From germline, CDR1 is MGHDK and CDR2 SYGVNS. The CDR3 runs 14 residues. V was shortened by 2 bases and J by 7 bases, with 14 bases between the two germline ends.

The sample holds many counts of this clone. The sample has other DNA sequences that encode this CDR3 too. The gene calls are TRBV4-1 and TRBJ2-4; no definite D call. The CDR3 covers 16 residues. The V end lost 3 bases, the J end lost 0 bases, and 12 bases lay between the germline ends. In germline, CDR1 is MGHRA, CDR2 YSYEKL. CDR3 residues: CASSQIGFLAKNIQYF. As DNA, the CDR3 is TGCGCCAGCAGCCAGATCGGCTTTCTAGCCAAAAACATTCAGTACTTC.

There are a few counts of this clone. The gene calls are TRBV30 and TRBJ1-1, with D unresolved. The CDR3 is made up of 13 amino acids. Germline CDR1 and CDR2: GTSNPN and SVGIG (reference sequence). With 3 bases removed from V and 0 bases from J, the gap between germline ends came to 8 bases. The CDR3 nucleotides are TGTGCCTGGAGCCTCGGAATGAACACTGAAGCTTTCTTT. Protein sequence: CAWSLGMNTEAFF.

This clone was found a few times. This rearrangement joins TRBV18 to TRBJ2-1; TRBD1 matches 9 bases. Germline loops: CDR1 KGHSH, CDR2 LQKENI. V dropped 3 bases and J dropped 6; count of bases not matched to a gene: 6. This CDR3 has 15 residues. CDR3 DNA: TGTGCCAGCTCACCCGGGACAGGGAAGGGCAATGAGCAGTTCTTC. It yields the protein CASSPGTGKGNEQFF.

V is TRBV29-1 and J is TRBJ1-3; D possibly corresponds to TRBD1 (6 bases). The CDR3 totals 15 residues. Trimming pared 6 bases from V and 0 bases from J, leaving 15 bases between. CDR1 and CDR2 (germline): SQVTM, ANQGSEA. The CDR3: CSVLRGASSGNTIYF. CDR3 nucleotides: TGCAGCGTACTCCGGGGGGCGAGCTCTGGAAACACCATATATTTT.

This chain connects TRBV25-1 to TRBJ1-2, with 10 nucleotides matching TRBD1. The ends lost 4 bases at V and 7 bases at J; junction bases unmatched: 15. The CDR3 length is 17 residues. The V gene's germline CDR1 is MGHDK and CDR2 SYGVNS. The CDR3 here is CASSAISGTGEGIGYTF. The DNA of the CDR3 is TGTGCCAGCAGTGCCATAAGCGGGACAGGGGAAGGAATTGGCTACACCTTC.

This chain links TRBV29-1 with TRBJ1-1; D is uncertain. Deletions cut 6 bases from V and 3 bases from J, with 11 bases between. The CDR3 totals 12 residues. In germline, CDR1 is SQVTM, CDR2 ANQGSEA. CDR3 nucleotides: TGCAGCGTAGTGGTCTTCGACACTGAAGCTTTCTTT. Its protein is CSVVVFDTEAFF.

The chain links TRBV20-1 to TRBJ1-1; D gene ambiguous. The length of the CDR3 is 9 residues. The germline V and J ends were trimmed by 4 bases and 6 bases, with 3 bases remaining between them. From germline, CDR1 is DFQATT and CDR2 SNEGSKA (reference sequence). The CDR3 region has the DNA TGCAGTGCTATCCCTGAAGCTTTCTTT. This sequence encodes CSAIPEAFF.

The CDR3 reads CAWTRHENTEAFF. The CDR3 nucleotides are TGTGCCTGGACGCGACATGAGAACACTGAAGCTTTCTTT. The rearrangement joins TRBV30 to TRBJ1-1; no reliable D call. V lost 4 bases to trimming and J lost 1 base, with 10 bases between them. CDR3 length: 13 amino acids. In germline, CDR1 is GTSNPN, CDR2 SVGIG (reference sequence).